Each of the 25 T cell receptor beta chains below was sequenced from the same sample in a study of T cells and copy number aberrations in small-cell lung cancer. Data came from immunoSEQ multiplex PCR; TCRdb stores just in-frame clones and leaves some out. The data hold 2,000 to 3,000 clones, with 75% to 90% observed a single time. The sample was normal tissue next to the tumor. These receptors originate from a man between 35 and 55 years old with small cell lung cancer.

V and J are TRBV11-2 and TRBJ1-1, with D perhaps matching TRBD1 (5 bases). Germline V CDR1 and CDR2: SGHAT, FQNNGV. CDR3 length equals 16 residues. V lost 6 bases, J lost 0 bases, and 17 bases lay in between. Here the CDR3 reads CASRAGQGLLNTEAFF. In DNA, the CDR3 is TGTGCCAGCAGGGCCGGACAAGGCCTATTGAACACTGAAGCTTTCTTT.

The genes are TRBV2 and TRBJ2-2, with a possible D match to TRBD2 (5 bases). CDR1 is SNHLY, CDR2 FYNNEI, per germline. V shed 5 bases and J shed 4 bases, with 11 bases lying between them. The CDR3 consists of 14 residues. CDR3 in DNA: TGTGCCAGCAGTTATAACGGAGGCACCGGGGAGCTGTTTTTT. This codes for CASSYNGGTGELFF.

The genes are TRBV12-2 and TRBJ2-5; TRBD2 reflects the table's D call only, with no check against the DNA. TRBV12-2 corresponds to a pseudogene. The CDR3 is 13 residues long. The chain's CDR3 is CASRPGGGETQYF. DNA of the CDR3: TGTGCAAGTCGCCCGGGGGGCGGAGAGACCCAGTACTTC.

The chain combines TRBV21-1 with TRBJ1-1; no DNA check was done on the table's D call, TRBD1. TRBV21-1 is flagged as a pseudogene. The CDR3 extends over 14 amino acids. The chain's CDR3 is CASSKALTTTEAFF. CDR3 in DNA: TGTGCCAGCAGCAAAGCGCTTACAACCACTGAAGCTTTCTTT.

The CDR3 spells CAWRGPAGSGTQYF. The CDR3 nucleotides read TGTGCCTGGAGGGGGCCGGCAGGGAGTGGGACCCAGTACTTC. This chain links TRBV30 with TRBJ2-5, with D perhaps given as TRBD1 or TRBD2 (5 bases each). The CDR3 contains 14 residues. Per germline, CDR1 GTSNPN and CDR2 SVGIG (reference sequence). V gave up 3 bases and J gave up 7 bases, with 18 bases separating them.

This clone was recorded once. The chain carries TRBV29-1 and TRBJ2-7; the match to TRBD2 covers 13 bases. V shed 5 bases, J shed 1 base, and the junction held 2 bases outside the gene matches. This CDR3 contains 14 residues. CDR1 SQVTM and CDR2 ANQGSEA come from the germline V gene. In DNA, the CDR3 is TGCAGCGTTAGACTAGCGGGAGGATCCTACGAGCAGTACTTC. It is translated as CSVRLAGGSYEQYF.

CDR3 protein: CATSVDREQTQYF. The CDR3 DNA reads as TGTGCCACCAGCGTCGACAGGGAACAGACCCAGTACTTC. This chain uses TRBV15 with TRBJ2-5, with 7 bases matching TRBD1. CDR1 is LNHNV and CDR2 is YYDKDF in the germline V gene (reference sequence). V dropped 5 bases and J dropped 6; count of bases not matched to a gene: 6. CDR3 length equals 13 residues.

There are a few counts of this clone. The chain joins TRBV6-1 to TRBJ2-7; 9 nucleotides agree with TRBD1. Germline CDR1 and CDR2: MNHNS and SASEGT. Losses at the gene ends were 5 bases for V and 7 bases for J; bases not matched to a gene: 3. This CDR3 has 12 residues. The CDR3 region is CASSTGGGEQYF. In DNA, the CDR3 is TGTGCCAGCAGTACAGGGGGCGGGGAGCAGTACTTC.

V usage is TRBV9 and J usage is TRBJ2-1; 12 bases match TRBD2. V was clipped by 3 bases and J by 7 bases; unmatched bases: 8. Germline CDR1 reads SGDLS; CDR2 reads YYNGEE. CDR3 length: 16 residues. CDR3 DNA: TGTGCCAGCAGCGCTACGACTAGCGGGAGCCCGAATGAGCAGTTCTTC. The encoded protein is CASSATTSGSPNEQFF.

V usage is TRBV19 and J usage is TRBJ2-3; 9 bases align to TRBD2. The junction had 9 bases not matched to a gene; V was cut back by 7 bases and J by 4 bases. The germline V gene has CDR1 LNHDA and CDR2 SQIVND (reference sequence). The CDR3 is 15 amino acids. The CDR3 spells CASMGIAGAADTQYF. The CDR3 DNA sequence: TGTGCCAGTATGGGAATAGCGGGAGCGGCAGATACGCAGTATTTT.

This clone was observed a few times. In DNA form, the CDR3 reads TGTGCCAGCAGTTACAAAAAGACGGACACTGAAGCTTTCTTT. Amino acids: CASSYKKTDTEAFF. This sequence joins TRBV6-5 and TRBJ1-1; no definite D call. Deletions cut 2 bases from V and 3 bases from J, with 10 bases between. The CDR3 extends over 14 amino acids. CDR1 and CDR2 from the germline V gene are MNHEY and SVGAGI.

The chain is built from TRBV27 and TRBJ1-5; 7 nucleotides agree with TRBD1. Germline V lookup: CDR1 MNHEY, CDR2 SMNVEV (reference sequence). Germline trimming cut 6 bases from V and 6 bases from J; bases unmatched to any gene: 11. CDR3 length: 15 residues. In DNA, the CDR3 is TGTGCCAGCAGCCACACGGAGGGGGCTACTCAGCCCCAGCATTTT. Amino acid sequence: CASSHTEGATQPQHF.

The V gene is TRBV7-9, the J gene TRBJ2-3, with TRBD1 matching 8 bases. Germline V lookup: CDR1 SEHNR, CDR2 FQNEAQ (reference sequence). The junction had 6 bases not matched to a gene; V was cut back by 3 bases and J by 1 base. The CDR3 contains 16 residues. The CDR3 sequence: CASSFPLTGGTDTQYF. DNA for the CDR3: TGTGCCAGCAGCTTCCCCTTGACAGGGGGCACAGATACGCAGTATTTT.

The chain joins TRBV14 to TRBJ2-7; 9 nucleotides match TRBD2. With V trimmed by 4 bases and J by 2 bases, 6 bases remained unmatched. Germline CDR1 reads SGHDN; CDR2 reads FVKESK. CDR3 size: 15 residues. CDR3 loop: CASSPRGRAAYEQYF. The CDR3 nucleotides read TGTGCCAGCAGCCCCCGCGGGAGGGCCGCCTACGAGCAGTACTTC. The full variable domain, in which reference TRBV14 and TRBJ2-7 provide the parts outside the CDR3, is EAGVTQFPSHSVIEKGQTVTLRCDPISGHDNLYWYRRVMGKEIKFLLHFVKESKQDESGMPNNRFLAERTGGTYSTLKVQPAELEDSGVYFCASSPRGRAAYEQYFGPGTRLTVT.

The rearrangement links TRBV7-2 to TRBJ1-3, with D possibly TRBD1 on 6 matching bases. Trimming stripped 10 bases from V and 2 bases from J, with 12 bases between. The CDR3 loop spans 13 amino acids. Per germline, CDR1 SGHTA and CDR2 FQGNSA. The CDR3 DNA follows: TGTGCCACCGCGGGACACACTGGAAACACCATATATTTT. Its protein is CATAGHTGNTIYF.

V and J are TRBV2 and TRBJ1-4; D is possibly TRBD1 (5 bases). Between the trimmed V and J ends, which lost 3 bases and 8 bases, there was a span of 13 bases. The germline V gene encodes CDR1 SNHLY and CDR2 FYNNEI. This CDR3 spans 14 amino acids. CDR3 sequence: CASSDDRRDEKLFF. CDR3 sequence (DNA): TGTGCCAGCAGTGATGATCGCAGGGACGAAAAACTGTTTTTT.

The V and J genes are TRBV7-2 and TRBJ1-3; tentatively, D is TRBD1 (5 bases). The V end lost 4 bases, the J end lost 4 bases, and 14 bases lay between the germline ends. The CDR3 totals 15 residues. CDR1 and CDR2 (germline): SGHTA, FQGNSA. The CDR3 here is CASSSLGGYGNTIYF. The CDR3 bases are TGTGCCAGCAGCTCCCTCGGGGGGTACGGAAACACCATATATTTT.

A single count supports this clone. A junction end diverges from the germline sequence, so it may reflect a read error. The chain combines TRBV7-7 with TRBJ2-5, with TRBD1 as a possible D gene (6 bases). The germline gives CDR1 SSHAT, CDR2 FNYEAQ (reference sequence). The CDR3 extends over 15 amino acids. CDR3: CASSPKAGVGETQYF. In nucleotides, the CDR3 is TGTGCTAGCAGCCCAAAGGCAGGGGTAGGAGAGACCCAGTACTTC.

This clone has a handful of counts. The chain uses TRBV7-3 and TRBJ2-5, with TRBD1 identical over 8 bases. Germline V CDR1 and CDR2: SGHTA, FQGTGA. The CDR3 has 14 amino acids. The junction had 7 bases not matched to a gene; V was cut back by 5 bases and J by 5 bases. In nucleotides, the CDR3 is TGTGCCAGCAGCATTGGACAGGGAAGGGAGACCCAGTACTTC. The encoded protein is CASSIGQGRETQYF.

The CDR3 here is CASSLAYASTDTQYF. CDR3 bases: TGTGCCAGCAGCTTGGCCTATGCTAGCACAGATACGCAGTATTTT. This chain connects TRBV5-5 to TRBJ2-3, with D hard to call. V shed 0 bases and J shed 0 bases, with 8 bases lying between them. This CDR3 comprises 15 residues. Looked up from germline, CDR1 is SGHKS and CDR2 is YYEKEE (reference sequence).

This clone appeared a few times. The V and J genes are TRBV5-4 and TRBJ2-7; weak D call: TRBD1 (6 bases). The length of the CDR3 is 17 residues. Germline CDR1 and CDR2: SGHNT and YYREEE (reference sequence). V dropped 4 bases and J dropped 2 bases, with 22 bases sitting between them. CDR3 DNA sequence: TGTGCCAGCAGCGCATTTCTGACGCAGGGGCGACCCTACGAGCAGTACTTC. Translated: CASSAFLTQGRPYEQYF.

The V gene is TRBV30, the J gene TRBJ1-1; weak D call: TRBD1 (5 bases). V gave up 5 bases and J gave up 0 bases, with 10 bases separating them. This CDR3 region has 13 residues. Germline CDR1 and CDR2: GTSNPN and SVGIG (reference sequence). The CDR3 region is CAWGRDLNTEAFF. The CDR3 DNA is TGTGCCTGGGGGAGGGACTTGAACACTGAAGCTTTCTTT.

The chain recombines TRBV28 with TRBJ1-4; D call uncertain. CDR1 is MDHEN and CDR2 is SYDVKM in the germline V gene. The CDR3 runs to 15 residues. With 2 bases removed from V and 4 bases from J, the gap between germline ends came to 11 bases. The CDR3, as DNA: TGTGCCAGCAGTTTAAGATGGCCGAGTAATGAAAAACTGTTTTTT. Encoded protein: CASSLRWPSNEKLFF.

The chain links TRBV19 to TRBJ1-5; D is unclear. Trimming took off 7 bases at V and 0 bases at J, with 13 bases between the two ends. CDR1 LNHDA and CDR2 SQIVND come from the germline V gene (reference sequence). There are 15 residues in the CDR3. The CDR3 reads CASIAGWGSNQPQHF. The CDR3 DNA follows: TGTGCCAGTATCGCCGGGTGGGGTAGCAATCAGCCCCAGCATTTT.

The chain combines TRBV6-1 with TRBJ1-2, with a tentative D call TRBD1 (5 bases). Per the germline V gene, CDR1 is MNHNS and CDR2 is SASEGT. The CDR3 spans 12 residues. V was trimmed by 11 bases and J by 3 bases, leaving 13 bases between them. The CDR3 loop is CAHAQGDYGYTF. CDR3 bases: TGTGCCCACGCGCAAGGGGACTATGGCTACACCTTC.